This T cell receptor beta chain was identified during a study of blood T cell repertoires in COVID-19 (TCRdb year 2020). Some background on the complete study: The collaborator samples originated in the United States, Italy and Spain and spanned the acute and convalescent phases of COVID-19. The material from the prospective study consisted of cDNA or gDNA derived from T cells, B-cell-depleted T cells, or PBMCs. Subjects who had been exposed to COVID-19, were actively infected with it, or had recovered from it provided the deeply sampled blood TCRbeta repertoires that made up the dataset. A freely available public database, intended as a resource for researchers studying the immune response to SARS-CoV-2, is where the repertoires were released. Samples came from the ongoing ImmuneRACE study (first 160 participants) plus 1,254 subjects from 6 global collaborators. Sample metadata almost always included a de-identified subject ID, COVID-19 status, age in years and sex. HLA class I and class II types, where available, came from metadata supplied by the sample provider rather than from assay-based typing. Results the study describes overall, beyond this receptor: The quantity of clinical and demographic metadata differed by source and by participant and was supplied without curation.

A word on this clone: Its recognized antigen is unknown. Per-base qualities were not stored, and no clone one base away is much larger.

TCRbeta CDR3 regions were amplified from genomic DNA using the immunoSEQ Assay, a bias-controlled multiplex PCR. The paper's data handling went like this. Nucleated cell counts per sample were estimated from amplification of reference gene primers within the assay. Sequence reads were collapsed and filtered to measure the absolute abundance of every unique TCRbeta CDR3 rearrangement. Productive Simpson clonality was computed per sample as the square root of Simpson's diversity index over productive rearrangements. TCRdb provides this immuneACCESS table in a form limited to in-frame rearrangements. Some clones are lacking; in checked studies, under half of them reflect an unresolved V gene, and why the rest are absent is not known. The V and J calls and clone size come from that table; D and trimming were worked out from the DNA. This sample gives 120,000 or so clones in total; roughly 84% of them show up just once. The ten largest clonotypes hold 3.5% to 4% of the sample.

Participants in the prospective study were enrolled through a virtual design, were aged roughly 18 to 100 years, and lived in roughly 24 United States geographic areas. To assign participants to cohorts, the prospective study relied on clinical history that participants themselves reported in a screening survey and a study questionnaire. ImmuneRACE Cohort 3 recovered participants were defined by two consecutive negative NP/OP PCR tests, healthcare professional clearance, or symptom resolution. Mobile phlebotomists in the prospective study collected whole blood, serum and a nasopharyngeal or oropharyngeal swab from every participant. Additional blood draws and questionnaires over a 2-month period could optionally be provided by prospective study participants. Before DNA extraction, prospective study blood samples were shipped either frozen or at room temperature. Looking up the germline V gene (reference sequence) yields CDR1 PRHDT and CDR2 FYEKMQ. From V the trimming removes 5 bases and from J it removes 1 base, while the gene matches leave 7 bases of the junction unaccounted for. The CDR3, from cysteine to phenylalanine, totals 16 residues. Only CDR3 DNA remains: 48 bases, in frame from the first base.

This chain joins TRBV13 to TRBJ2-1; 8 middle bases align to TRBD1. The TCR sequence derives from a woman under 40 who had recovered from COVID-19. The source material was PBMCs or T cells enriched from blood (not recorded which). The base sequence is TGTGCCAGCAGCGCAGGACAGGGTACGTCCTACAATGAGCAGTTCTTC. The encoded protein is CASSAGQGTSYNEQFF.